This record looks at one TCR beta chain sequence and its context. This clone was detected only once. The target of this receptor is not known. Per-base qualities were not stored, and no clone one base away is much larger. This entry is derived from a study of blood T cell repertoires in COVID-19 (TCRdb year 2020). Background on the whole study: Collaborator samples came from the United States, Italy and Spain and covered acute and convalescent phases of COVID-19. The material from the prospective study consisted of cDNA or gDNA derived from T cells, B-cell-depleted T cells, or PBMCs. Subjects who had been exposed to COVID-19, were actively infected with it, or had recovered from it provided the deeply sampled blood TCRbeta repertoires that made up the dataset. A freely available public database, intended as a resource for researchers studying the immune response to SARS-CoV-2, is where the repertoires were released. The samples were drawn from two sources: the first 160 participants of the ongoing ImmuneRACE study, and fewer than 1,500 subjects contributed by 6 global collaborators. The sample metadata nearly always contained a de-identified subject ID, COVID-19 status, age in years and sex. HLA class I and class II types, where available, came from metadata supplied by the sample provider rather than from assay-based typing. General conclusions and limits of the study: The amount of clinical and demographic metadata varied by source and participant and was provided uncurated.

Participants in the prospective study were enrolled through a virtual design, were aged roughly 18 to 100 years, and lived in approximately 24 United States geographic areas. In the prospective study, cohorts were assigned on the basis of participant-reported clinical history obtained from a screening survey and a study questionnaire. In the prospective study, whole blood, serum and a nasopharyngeal or oropharyngeal swab were collected from each participant by mobile phlebotomists. Additional blood draws and questionnaires over an approximately two-month period could optionally be provided by prospective study participants. Before DNA extraction, blood samples from the prospective study were shipped at room temperature or frozen. TCRbeta CDR3 regions were amplified from genomic DNA by means of the immunoSEQ Assay, a bias-controlled multiplex PCR. The published analysis was carried out like this. Nucleated cell counts per sample were estimated from amplification of reference gene primers within the assay. Sequence reads were collapsed and filtered to measure the absolute abundance of every unique TCRbeta CDR3 rearrangement. For each sample, productive Simpson clonality was calculated by taking the square root of Simpson's diversity index across productive rearrangements. What TCRdb holds here is the immuneACCESS table cut down to in-frame rearrangements. Part of the clones is not present; checked against another copy, under half of the missing clones reflect an unresolved V gene, and the others are unexplained. Clone size and the V and J calls come from that table; the DNA yielded D and trimming. This sample is represented by 290,000 or so clones; nearly 90% of them were singletons. The ten top clones hold 3.5% to 5% of the sample.

The CDR3, from cysteine to phenylalanine, totals 13 residues. Only CDR3 DNA is held: 39 bases, read in frame from base 1. CDR1 and CDR2, per the germline V gene, are SGHDN and FVKESK. V gives up 4 bases and J gives up 11 bases, and the segment between their germline ends measures 17 bases. The chain uses TRBV14 and TRBJ1-1; too little of a D gene remains to name it. Sequenced: PBMCs or T cells enriched from blood (not recorded which). This receptor was obtained from a woman between 18 and 29 years old with acute COVID-19. CDR3 reads: CASSLLSSGAAFF. The bases are TGTGCCAGCAGCCTTCTCTCTTCGGGTGCGGCTTTCTTT. This CDR3, with the reference TRBV14 and TRBJ1-1 proteins standing in past its ends, gives the full variable domain EAGVTQFPSHSVIEKGQTVTLRCDPISGHDNLYWYRRVMGKEIKFLLHFVKESKQDESGMPNNRFLAERTGGTYSTLKVQPAELEDSGVYFCASSLLSSGAAFFGQGTRLTVV.